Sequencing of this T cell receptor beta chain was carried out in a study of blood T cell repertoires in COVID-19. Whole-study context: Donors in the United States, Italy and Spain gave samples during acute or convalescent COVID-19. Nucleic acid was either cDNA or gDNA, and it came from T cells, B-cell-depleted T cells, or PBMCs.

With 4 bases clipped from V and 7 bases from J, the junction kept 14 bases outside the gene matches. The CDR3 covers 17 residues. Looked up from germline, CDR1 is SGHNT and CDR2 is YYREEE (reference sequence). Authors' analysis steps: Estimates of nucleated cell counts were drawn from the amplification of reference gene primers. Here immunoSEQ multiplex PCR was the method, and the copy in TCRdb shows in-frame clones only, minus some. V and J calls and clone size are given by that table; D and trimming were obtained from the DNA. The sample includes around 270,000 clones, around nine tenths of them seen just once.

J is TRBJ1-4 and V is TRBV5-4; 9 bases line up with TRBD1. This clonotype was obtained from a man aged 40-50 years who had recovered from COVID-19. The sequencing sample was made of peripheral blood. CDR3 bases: TGTGCCAGCAGCCCTGGAGGAGGACAGGGGCTCCCTGAAAAACTGTTTTTT. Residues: CASSPGGGQGLPEKLFF.